The 18 T cell receptor beta chains below all came from one sample that was sequenced in a study of T cell responses to AZD1222 COVID-19 vaccine. Sequenced by immunoSEQ multiplex PCR; TCRdb stores in-frame clones only, minus some. The data show 95,000 to 150,000 clones, roughly 89% seen once. Specimen: peripheral blood, collected on day 0 of AZD1222 vaccination. The receptors originated from an adult in good health.

This clone was recorded only once. This sequence joins TRBV30 and TRBJ1-3, with a tentative D call TRBD1 (6 bases). CDR3 size: 15 residues. With 4 bases removed from V and 4 bases from J, the gap between germline ends came to 17 bases. CDR1 GTSNPN and CDR2 SVGIG come from the germline V gene (reference sequence). The CDR3 bases are TGTGCCTGGACTTACAAGCGGGGGCTGGGAAACACCATATATTTT. It specifies CAWTYKRGLGNTIYF. The full variable domain, with the rest looked up from reference TRBV30 and TRBJ1-3, is SQTIHQWPATLVQPVGSPLSLECTVEGTSNPNLYWYRQAAGRGLQLLFYSVGIGQISSEVPQNLSASRPQDRQFILSSKKLLLSDSGFYLCAWTYKRGLGNTIYFGEGSWLTVV.

This rearrangement joins TRBV7-9 to TRBJ2-1, with D tentatively TRBD2 (7 bases). This CDR3 has 15 amino acids. The V end was cut by 2 bases, the J end by 5 bases, with 13 bases between. CDR1 is SEHNR, CDR2 FQNEAQ, per germline (reference sequence). The CDR3 DNA sequence: TGTGCCAGCAGCTTAAGGGGGACTACACACAATGAGCAGTTCTTC. Protein: CASSLRGTTHNEQFF.

This sequence joins TRBV6-5 and TRBJ1-1, with D hard to call. CDR1 is MNHEY, CDR2 SVGAGI, per germline. With 4 bases removed from V and 1 base from J, the gap between germline ends came to 10 bases. The CDR3 length is 14 residues. The CDR3 nucleotides read TGTGCCAGCAGTTTCGCTACCTCGAACACTGAAGCTTTCTTT. Translated, it gives CASSFATSNTEAFF.

This clone was counted a single time. The J gene is TRBJ1-1, the V gene TRBV30; D remains unclear. The CDR3 has 12 amino acids. The germline V gene encodes CDR1 GTSNPN and CDR2 SVGIG (reference sequence). V lost 3 bases to trimming and J lost 1 base, with 6 bases between them. The CDR3 here is CAWRFGNTEAFF. The CDR3 region has the DNA TGTGCCTGGAGGTTTGGGAACACTGAAGCTTTCTTT.

The chain employs TRBV28 and TRBJ1-1, with 8 bases fitting TRBD1. The CDR3 runs to 15 residues. V was pared by 6 bases and J by 3 bases, with 9 bases of the junction left unmatched. Germline V lookup: CDR1 MDHEN, CDR2 SYDVKM. The CDR3 bases are TGTGCCAGCAGCTACTCGACAGGGGTGCACACTGAAGCTTTCTTT. Its translation: CASSYSTGVHTEAFF.

V is TRBV4-2 and J is TRBJ2-3; D perhaps matches TRBD1 (6 bases). This CDR3 is 15 amino acids long. V shed 4 bases and J shed 0 bases, with 11 bases lying between them. Germline CDR1 reads LGHNA; CDR2 reads YNFKEQ. The CDR3: CASSRNRASTDTQYF. CDR3 bases: TGTGCCAGCAGCCGTAACAGGGCTAGCACAGATACGCAGTATTTT.

The chain is built from TRBV6-5 and TRBJ2-1; TRBD1 agrees at 8 bases. The length of the CDR3 is 15 residues. From germline, CDR1 is MNHEY and CDR2 SVGAGI. The V segment lost 5 bases and the J segment 6 bases; nucleotides outside the gene matches: 9. Here the CDR3 reads CASSPYPGQVNEQFF. CDR3 bases: TGTGCCAGCAGTCCTTACCCGGGACAGGTCAATGAGCAGTTCTTC.

Only a few counts were recorded for this clone. In nucleotides, the CDR3 is TGTGCCAGCAGCTGGCGGAGTCAGCCCCAGCATTTT. The encoded protein is CASSWRSQPQHF. J is TRBJ1-5 and V is TRBV3-1 (or the pseudogene TRBV3-2); the D is unclear. CDR1 is LGHDT, CDR2 YNNKEL, per germline (reference sequence). CDR3 size: 12 residues. V lost 5 bases and J 6 bases, leaving 8 bases between the germline ends.

The gene calls are TRBV18 and TRBJ2-5; D remains ambiguous. The CDR3 extends over 14 amino acids. Germline loops: CDR1 KGHSH, CDR2 LQKENI. V was pared by 3 bases and J by 3 bases, with 11 bases between. CDR3 nucleotide sequence: TGTGCCAGCTCACCTAGGTACAGAGAAGAGACCCAGTACTTC. It codes for CASSPRYREETQYF.

The CDR3 reads CAWNKNGPDTQYF. The CDR3 DNA follows: TGTGCCTGGAATAAAAACGGCCCAGATACGCAGTATTTT. V gene TRBV30 combines with J gene TRBJ2-3; no reliable D call. This CDR3 region has 13 residues. Trimming left V 4 bases short and J 4 bases short, with 12 bases between. Germline-derived CDR1 and CDR2 are GTSNPN and SVGIG (reference sequence).

The chain combines TRBV9 with TRBJ1-2; 8 positions agree with TRBD1. J gave up 14 bases and V 4 bases, and 10 bases lay outside the gene matches. The CDR3 covers 12 residues. In germline, CDR1 is SGDLS, CDR2 YYNGEE. The CDR3 DNA is TGTGCCAGCAGCCCCACAGGGGGGCGCTGGACCTTC. The encoded protein is CASSPTGGRWTF.

The chain links TRBV7-9 to TRBJ1-1, with D possibly matching TRBD1 (6 bases). CDR3 length: 14 amino acids. The germline CDR1 and CDR2 sequences are SEHNR and FQNEAQ (reference sequence). Trimming removed 5 bases at V and 10 bases at J, with 20 bases between. CDR3 loop: CASSLSQGRKSAFF. Here the CDR3 DNA reads TGTGCCAGCAGCCTCTCACAGGGCAGAAAATCAGCTTTCTTT.

Here the CDR3 reads CATRGFGRSAGDNEQFF. In DNA, the CDR3 is TGCGCCACCAGGGGTTTTGGAAGGTCAGCGGGGGACAATGAGCAGTTCTTC. The chain uses TRBV5-1 and TRBJ2-1; 8 bases map to TRBD2. V trimming: 9 bases; J trimming: 5 bases; junction bases outside the gene matches: 19. Germline V CDR1 and CDR2: SGHRS, YFSETQ. The CDR3 is made up of 17 amino acids.

This sequence joins TRBV4-2 and TRBJ2-7; the match to TRBD2 covers 10 bases. From germline, CDR1 is LGHNA and CDR2 YNFKEQ. J gave up 4 bases and V 0 bases, and 6 bases lay outside the gene matches. The CDR3 has 16 residues. This CDR3 reads CASSQEAWTSGYEQYF. The CDR3 DNA reads TGTGCCAGCAGCCAAGAGGCGTGGACTAGCGGTTACGAGCAGTACTTC.

The chain has TRBV5-1 and TRBJ1-1; weak D call: TRBD1 (5 bases). The germline V gene has CDR1 SGHRS and CDR2 YFSETQ. CDR3 length: 13 residues. Between the trimmed V and J ends, which lost 0 bases and 7 bases, there was a span of 10 bases. CDR3 sequence: CASSLVAGHEAFF. The CDR3 nucleotides are TGCGCCAGCAGCTTGGTGGCAGGACATGAAGCTTTCTTT. The variable domain in full, completed from reference TRBV5-1 and TRBJ1-1, reads KAGVTQTPRYLIKTRGQQVTLSCSPISGHRSVSWYQQTPGQGLQFLFEYFSETQRNKGNFPGRFSGRQFSNSRSEMNVSTLELGDSALYLCASSLVAGHEAFFGQGTRLTVV.

V is TRBV5-4 and J is TRBJ2-2; the D gene is possibly TRBD1 (5 bases). There are 15 residues in the CDR3. Trimming pared 4 bases from V and 3 bases from J, leaving 13 bases between. Germline V gene sequence: CDR1 SGHNT, CDR2 YYREEE (reference sequence). This CDR3 is CASSAGRRDTGELFF. CDR3 DNA: TGTGCCAGCAGCGCCGGGCGCAGGGACACCGGGGAGCTGTTTTTT. Using reference TRBV5-4 and TRBJ2-2 for the parts outside the CDR3, the full variable domain is ETGVTQSPTHLIKTRGQQVTLRCSSQSGHNTVSWYQQALGQGPQFIFQYYREEENGRGNFPPRFSGLQFPNYSSELNVNALELDDSALYLCASSAGRRDTGELFFGEGSRLTVL.

The V gene is TRBV2, the J gene TRBJ2-1; 7 bases are shared with TRBD1. Germline V gene sequence: CDR1 SNHLY, CDR2 FYNNEI. The CDR3 has 15 amino acids. Unmatched junction bases numbered 2, after V lost 1 base and J lost 2 bases. CDR3 in DNA: TGTGCCAGCAGTGAAGACAGGGGCGCCTACAATGAGCAGTTCTTC. This gives the protein CASSEDRGAYNEQFF.

This clone has only a few counts. The chain joins TRBV25-1 to TRBJ1-6, with D possibly being TRBD1 (5 bases). The V end was cut by 2 bases, the J end by 6 bases, with 14 bases between. Germline CDR1 MGHDK, CDR2 SYGVNS. The CDR3 covers 16 residues. The DNA of the CDR3 is TGTGCCAGCAGTGAAGTCGGGGGAAGAGGTAATTCACCCCTCCACTTT. It specifies CASSEVGGRGNSPLHF.